This T cell receptor beta chain was sequenced during a study of cytomegalovirus exposure and HLA in healthy donors. Between the trimmed V and J ends, which lost 1 base and 8 bases, there was a span of 11 bases. Germline CDR1 and CDR2: MGHDK and SYGVNS. This CDR3 is 13 amino acids long. Researchers ran the PCR with 60 Vbeta and 13 Jbeta primers. TCRdb's table, derived via immunoSEQ multiplex PCR, lists solely in-frame clones and lacks some. The sample contains 150,000 to 200,000 clones, around 84% of which appear only once. The material sequenced was PBMCs. The receptor was derived from a man younger than 35 in good health and CMV-seronegative. The chain recombines TRBV25-1 with TRBJ1-2; a weak D match, TRBD1 (6 bases). The CDR3 reads CASSELGGGGYTF. CDR3 in DNA: TGTGCCAGCAGTGAATTAGGGGGAGGGGGCTACACCTTC.